A selection of T cell receptor beta chains follows, all from one sample in a study of T-cell memory formation after mild COVID-19. TCRdb called the 5' RACE reads again in MiXCR, with one record for every CDR3 protein. The sample comprises over 400,000 distinct CDR3 sequences, more than 20% of which are singletons, and around 13% rests with the top ten. Sequencing was carried out using PBMCs or a T cell subset sorted from them (not recorded which). The source is an adult woman who had mild COVID-19 (a few samples of this study predate the infection). Cell type and time point are not known. CDR3s include the opening cysteine and the closing phenylalanine or tryptophan. The D gene is left open where the match is weak. Clone sizes are given selectively: once, few, many, or a class where the clone is expanded.

j_call: TRBJ1-1; clone_size: -; d_call: TRBD1; v_call: TRBV6-5; cdr3_nt: TGTGCCAGCAGTTACTCGAACAGGGGAGGGACTGAAGCTTTCTTT; cdr3_aa: CASSYSNRGGTEAFF
j_call: TRBJ1-2; clone_size: many; d_call: TRBD1; v_call: TRBV7-9; cdr3_nt: TGTGCCAGCAGCTTAGAAGGGACAGGCTACACCTACTATGGCTACACCTTC; cdr3_aa: CASSLEGTGYTYYGYTF
j_call: TRBJ2-7; clone_size: -; d_call: -; v_call: TRBV29-1; cdr3_nt: TGCAGCGTTACTGTTAGGTTGGGGCTCTACGAGCAGTACTTC; cdr3_aa: CSVTVRLGLYEQYF
j_call: TRBJ2-5; clone_size: -; d_call: -; v_call: TRBV7-6; cdr3_nt: TGTGCCAGCAGCCTGAGCCCCAGGAGGGAGACCCAGTACTTC; cdr3_aa: CASSLSPRRETQYF
j_call: TRBJ2-1; clone_size: -; d_call: TRBD2; v_call: TRBV11-2; cdr3_nt: TGTGCCAGCAGCTTATGGACTAGCGGAAGCTGGGGGGAGCAGTTCTTC; cdr3_aa: CASSLWTSGSWGEQFF
j_call: TRBJ2-7; clone_size: -; d_call: -; v_call: TRBV7-9; cdr3_nt: TGTGCCAGCAGCTTAGCCCAGGGGGGAGAGCAGTACTTC; cdr3_aa: CASSLAQGGEQYF
j_call: TRBJ2-2; clone_size: -; d_call: -; v_call: TRBV7-9; cdr3_nt: TGTGCCAGCAGCACCATAAGCCCCACCGGGGAGCTGTTTTTT; cdr3_aa: CASSTISPTGELFF
j_call: TRBJ2-3; clone_size: few; d_call: TRBD2; v_call: TRBV11-2; cdr3_nt: TGTGCCAGCAGCTTGTCAGCGGGAGGGACAGATACGCAGTATTTT; cdr3_aa: CASSLSAGGTDTQYF
j_call: TRBJ2-7; clone_size: -; d_call: -; v_call: TRBV5-6; cdr3_nt: TGTGCCAGCAGCCGCTGGGTCTCTATCTTCCCCTACGAGCAGTACTTC; cdr3_aa: CASSRWVSIFPYEQYF
j_call: TRBJ2-1; clone_size: few; d_call: -; v_call: TRBV5-1; cdr3_nt: TGCGCCAGCAGCGCCAGGGGCAACAATGAGCAGTTCTTC; cdr3_aa: CASSARGNNEQFF